This TCR beta chain originates from a study of blood T cell repertoires in COVID-19. The CDR3 sequence is 18 residues long. With 6 bases removed from V and 6 bases from J, the gap between germline ends came to 27 bases. The germline CDR1 and CDR2 sequences are MDHEN and SYDVKM. Measured with immunoSEQ multiplex PCR; TCRdb has only the in-frame clones, and not every one. Of around 300,000 clones listed, approximately 88% are singletons. J is TRBJ2-1 and V is TRBV28; no firm D call. Sequenced input: PBMCs or T cells enriched from blood (not recorded which). This sequence was found in a man aged 30 to 45 who had recovered from COVID-19. The CDR3 here is CASSPPPYEEKPSNEQFF. The CDR3 nucleotides are TGTGCCAGCAGCCCACCTCCCTACGAGGAAAAACCCTCCAATGAGCAGTTCTTC.